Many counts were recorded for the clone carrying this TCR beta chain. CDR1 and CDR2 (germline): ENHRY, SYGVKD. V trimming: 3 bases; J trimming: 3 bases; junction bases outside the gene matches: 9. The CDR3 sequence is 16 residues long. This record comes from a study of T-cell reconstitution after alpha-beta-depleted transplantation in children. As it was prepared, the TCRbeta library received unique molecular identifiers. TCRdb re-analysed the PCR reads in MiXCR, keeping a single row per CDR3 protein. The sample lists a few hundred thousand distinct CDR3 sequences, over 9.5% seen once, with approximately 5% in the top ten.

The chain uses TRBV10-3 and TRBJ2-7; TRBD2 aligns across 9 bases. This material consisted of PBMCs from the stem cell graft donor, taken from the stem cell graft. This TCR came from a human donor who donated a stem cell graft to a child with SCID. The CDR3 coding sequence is TGTGCCATCAGTGACTCCACGCATAGCGGGGGCTACGAGCAGTACTTC. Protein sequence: CAISDSTHSGGYEQYF.